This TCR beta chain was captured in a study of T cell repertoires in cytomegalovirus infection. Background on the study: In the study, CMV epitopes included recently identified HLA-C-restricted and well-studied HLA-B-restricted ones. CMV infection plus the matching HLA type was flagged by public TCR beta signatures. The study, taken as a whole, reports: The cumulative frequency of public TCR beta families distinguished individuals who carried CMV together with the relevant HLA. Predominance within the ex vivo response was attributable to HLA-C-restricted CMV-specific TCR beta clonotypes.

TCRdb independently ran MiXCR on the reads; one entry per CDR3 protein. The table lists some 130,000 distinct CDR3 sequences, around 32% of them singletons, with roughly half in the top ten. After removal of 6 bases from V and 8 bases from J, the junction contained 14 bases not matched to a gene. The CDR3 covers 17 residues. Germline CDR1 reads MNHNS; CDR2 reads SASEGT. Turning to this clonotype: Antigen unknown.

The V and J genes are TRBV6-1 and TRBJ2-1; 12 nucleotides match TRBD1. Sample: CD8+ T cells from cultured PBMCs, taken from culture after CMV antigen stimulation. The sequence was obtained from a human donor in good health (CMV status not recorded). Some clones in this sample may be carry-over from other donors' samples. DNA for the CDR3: TGTGCCAGCAGCGATATCCACGGGGGACAGGGGGCAGATGAGCAGTTCTTC. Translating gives CASSDIHGGQGADEQFF.